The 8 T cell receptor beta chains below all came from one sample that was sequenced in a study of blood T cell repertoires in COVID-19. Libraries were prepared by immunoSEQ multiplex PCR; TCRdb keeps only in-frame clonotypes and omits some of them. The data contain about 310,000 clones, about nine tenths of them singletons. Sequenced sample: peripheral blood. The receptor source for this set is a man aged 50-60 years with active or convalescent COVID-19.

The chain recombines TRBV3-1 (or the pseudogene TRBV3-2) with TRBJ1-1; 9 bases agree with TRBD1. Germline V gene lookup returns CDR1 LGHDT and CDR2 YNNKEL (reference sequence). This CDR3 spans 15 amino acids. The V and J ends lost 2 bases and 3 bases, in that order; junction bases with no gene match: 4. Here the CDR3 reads CASSQPGTGYTEAFF. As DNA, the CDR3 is TGTGCCAGCAGCCAACCAGGGACAGGGTACACTGAAGCTTTCTTT.

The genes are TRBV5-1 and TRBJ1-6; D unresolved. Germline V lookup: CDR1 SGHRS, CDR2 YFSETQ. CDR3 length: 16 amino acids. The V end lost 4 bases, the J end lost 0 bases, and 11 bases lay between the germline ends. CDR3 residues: CASSLGSNSYNSPLHF. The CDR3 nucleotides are TGCGCCAGCAGCCTCGGGAGTAACTCCTATAATTCACCCCTCCACTTT.

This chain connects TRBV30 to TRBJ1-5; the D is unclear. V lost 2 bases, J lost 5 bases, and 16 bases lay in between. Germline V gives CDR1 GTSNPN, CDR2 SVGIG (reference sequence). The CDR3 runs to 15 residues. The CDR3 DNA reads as TGTGCCTGGAGTCGAACCCTCATGGGCGATCAGCCCCAGCATTTT. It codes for CAWSRTLMGDQPQHF.

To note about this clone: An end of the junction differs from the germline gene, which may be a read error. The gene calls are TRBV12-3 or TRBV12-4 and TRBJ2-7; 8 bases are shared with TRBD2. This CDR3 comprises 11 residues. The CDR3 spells CASSLAGARQF. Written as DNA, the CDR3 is TGTGCCAGCAGTCTAGCGGGCGCTCGACAGTTC.

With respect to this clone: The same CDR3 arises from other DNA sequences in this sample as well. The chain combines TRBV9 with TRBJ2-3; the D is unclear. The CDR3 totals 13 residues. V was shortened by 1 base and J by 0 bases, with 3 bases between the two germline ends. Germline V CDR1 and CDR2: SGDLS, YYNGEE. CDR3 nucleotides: TGTGCCAGCAGCGTAACTAGCACAGATACGCAGTATTTT. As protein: CASSVTSTDTQYF.

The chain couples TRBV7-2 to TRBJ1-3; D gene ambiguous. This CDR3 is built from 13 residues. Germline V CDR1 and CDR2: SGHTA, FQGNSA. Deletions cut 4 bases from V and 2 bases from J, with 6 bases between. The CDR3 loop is CASSSTPGNTIYF. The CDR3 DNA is TGTGCCAGCAGCTCGACTCCTGGAAACACCATATATTTT.

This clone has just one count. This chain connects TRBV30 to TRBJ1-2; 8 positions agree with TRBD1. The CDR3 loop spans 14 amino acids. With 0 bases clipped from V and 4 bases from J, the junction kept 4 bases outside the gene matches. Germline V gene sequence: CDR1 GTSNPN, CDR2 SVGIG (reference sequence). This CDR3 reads CAWSVQGVVYGYTF. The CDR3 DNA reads TGTGCCTGGAGTGTACAGGGGGTGGTCTATGGCTACACCTTC.

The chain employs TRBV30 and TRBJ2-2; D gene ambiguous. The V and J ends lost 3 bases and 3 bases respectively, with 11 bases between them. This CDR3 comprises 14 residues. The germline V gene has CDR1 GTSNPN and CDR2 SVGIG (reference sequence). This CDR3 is CAWRLLRDTGELFF. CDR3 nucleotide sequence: TGTGCCTGGAGGTTACTTCGGGACACCGGGGAGCTGTTTTTT. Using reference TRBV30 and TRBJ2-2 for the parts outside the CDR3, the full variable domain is SQTIHQWPATLVQPVGSPLSLECTVEGTSNPNLYWYRQAAGRGLQLLFYSVGIGQISSEVPQNLSASRPQDRQFILSSKKLLLSDSGFYLCAWRLLRDTGELFFGEGSRLTVL.